Each of the 9 T cell receptor beta chains below was sequenced from the same sample in a study of graft-versus-host responses after intestinal transplantation. The protocol was immunoSEQ multiplex PCR, while the TCRdb copy is restricted to in-frame clones and leaves out a portion. The data hold approximately 90,000 clones, with approximately 90% observed a single time. These receptors' antigens are unknown. Here the sequenced sample was unstimulated CD8+ T cells sorted from spleen or lymph node cells, taken before intestinal transplant. Every receptor here comes from a human donor who received an intestinal transplant.

The J gene is TRBJ2-7, the V gene TRBV6-1; possible D gene TRBD2, 6 bases. Germline CDR1 reads MNHNS; CDR2 reads SASEGT. The germline V and J ends were trimmed by 5 bases and 5 bases, with 16 bases remaining between them. The CDR3 sequence is 14 residues long. DNA for the CDR3: TGTGCCAGCAGTACACGCCCGGGGGACCACGAGCAGTACTTC. Its protein product is CASSTRPGDHEQYF.

V is TRBV5-1 and J is TRBJ2-2, with TRBD1 matching over 7 bases. Germline V gives CDR1 SGHRS, CDR2 YFSETQ. The V and J ends lost 4 bases and 1 base, in that order; junction bases with no gene match: 7. CDR3 length equals 16 residues. CDR3 loop: CASSGRWDRNTGELFF. For the CDR3, the DNA is TGCGCCAGCAGCGGGCGGTGGGACAGGAACACCGGGGAGCTGTTTTTT.

This sequence joins TRBV7-9 and TRBJ2-7; D could derive from TRBD1 or TRBD2 (5 bases each). V dropped 5 bases and J dropped 3 bases, with 14 bases sitting between them. Germline CDR1 reads SEHNR; CDR2 reads FQNEAQ (reference sequence). CDR3 length: 14 amino acids. The CDR3 loop reads CASSPEGQLYEQYF. As DNA, the CDR3 is TGTGCCAGCAGCCCCGAGGGGCAGCTCTACGAGCAGTACTTC.

The chain employs TRBV6-1 and TRBJ2-1; D may be TRBD2 (5 bases). The germline CDR1 and CDR2 sequences are MNHNS and SASEGT. CDR3 length: 15 amino acids. The ends were cut back, 7 bases at V and 8 bases at J, with 21 bases in the middle. The CDR3 coding sequence is TGTGCCAGCAACCCTCATGTGTACGAGGGAGATGAGCAGTTCTTC. This encodes CASNPHVYEGDEQFF.

V usage is TRBV9 and J usage is TRBJ1-3, with D possibly TRBD1 on 6 matching bases. The CDR3 spans 15 residues. CDR1 and CDR2 (germline): SGDLS, YYNGEE. Deletions cut 3 bases from V and 0 bases from J, with 10 bases between. DNA of the CDR3: TGTGCCAGCAGCGGACGAGGGGGCTCTGGAAACACCATATATTTT. Translation: CASSGRGGSGNTIYF.

The gene calls are TRBV19 and TRBJ2-1, with D uncertain. The germline V and J ends were trimmed by 6 bases and 3 bases, with 9 bases remaining between them. Germline V gene data show CDR1 as LNHDA and CDR2 as SQIVND (reference sequence). The CDR3 is 13 amino acids. The CDR3 sequence is CASSPTLYNEQFF. Here the CDR3 DNA reads TGTGCCAGTAGCCCCACCCTCTACAATGAGCAGTTCTTC.

The rearrangement joins TRBV5-4 to TRBJ1-5, with 7 bases that match TRBD1. From germline, CDR1 is SGHNT and CDR2 YYREEE (reference sequence). This CDR3 comprises 15 residues. J lost 6 bases, V lost 0 bases, and 6 bases had no gene match. Here the CDR3 DNA reads TGTGCCAGCAGCTTGGTACCGGGGGACAGTCAGCCCCAGCATTTT. Translating it yields CASSLVPGDSQPQHF.

This clone was observed a single time. A read error may produce the germline difference seen at one junction end. The sample has other DNA sequences that encode this CDR3 too. The chain recombines TRBV19 with TRBJ2-1, with unresolved D. Per germline, CDR1 LNHDA and CDR2 SQIVND (reference sequence). The CDR3 covers 15 residues. In DNA, the CDR3 is TGTGCCAGCAGTATAGTTAGTACCAAATACAATGAGCAGTTCTTC. Protein product: CASSIVSTKYNEQFF.

The chain has TRBV6-1 and TRBJ1-4; TRBD1 might be the D (6 bases). This CDR3 contains 15 residues. Germline V gene data show CDR1 as MNHNS and CDR2 as SASEGT. Trimming removed 5 bases at V and 10 bases at J, with 20 bases between. DNA of the CDR3: TGTGCCAGCAGTTCTAAGGGACACGGCAACCGAAAACTGTTTTTT. Translation gives CASSSKGHGNRKLFF.